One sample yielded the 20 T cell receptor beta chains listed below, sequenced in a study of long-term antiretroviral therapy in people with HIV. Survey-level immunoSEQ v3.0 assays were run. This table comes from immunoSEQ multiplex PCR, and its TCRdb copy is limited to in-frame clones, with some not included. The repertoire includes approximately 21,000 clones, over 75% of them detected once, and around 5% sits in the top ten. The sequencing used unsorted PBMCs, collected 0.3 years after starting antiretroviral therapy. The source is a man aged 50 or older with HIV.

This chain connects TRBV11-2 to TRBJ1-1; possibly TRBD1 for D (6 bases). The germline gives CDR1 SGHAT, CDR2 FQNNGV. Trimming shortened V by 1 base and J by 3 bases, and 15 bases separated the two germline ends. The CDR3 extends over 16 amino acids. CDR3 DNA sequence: TGTGCCAGCAGCTTAGTAGTTGGGACACCTCACACTGAAGCTTTCTTT. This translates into CASSLVVGTPHTEAFF.

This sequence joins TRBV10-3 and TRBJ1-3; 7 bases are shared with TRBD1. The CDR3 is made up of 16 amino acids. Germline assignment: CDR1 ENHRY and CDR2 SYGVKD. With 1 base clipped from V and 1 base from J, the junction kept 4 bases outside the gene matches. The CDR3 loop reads CAISEFGTASGNTIYF. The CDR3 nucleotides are TGTGCCATCAGTGAGTTCGGGACAGCTTCTGGAAACACCATATATTTT.

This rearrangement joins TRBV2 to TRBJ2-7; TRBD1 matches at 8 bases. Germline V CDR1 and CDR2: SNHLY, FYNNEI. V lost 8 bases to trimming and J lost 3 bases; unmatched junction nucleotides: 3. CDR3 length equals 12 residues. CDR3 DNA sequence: TGTGCCAGCGAACAGGGGGACTACGAGCAGTACTTC. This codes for CASEQGDYEQYF.

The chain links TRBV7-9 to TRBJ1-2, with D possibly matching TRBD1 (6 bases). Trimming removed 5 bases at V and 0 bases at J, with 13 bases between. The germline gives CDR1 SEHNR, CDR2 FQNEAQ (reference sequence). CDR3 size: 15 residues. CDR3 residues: CASSERTETNYGYTF. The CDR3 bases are TGTGCCAGCAGCGAGAGGACAGAAACTAACTATGGCTACACCTTC.

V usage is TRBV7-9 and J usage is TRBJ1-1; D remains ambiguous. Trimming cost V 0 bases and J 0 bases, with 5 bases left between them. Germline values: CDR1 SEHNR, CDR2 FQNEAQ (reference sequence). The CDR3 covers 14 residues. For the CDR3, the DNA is TGTGCCAGCAGCTTAGCAGCTCTGAACACTGAAGCTTTCTTT. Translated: CASSLAALNTEAFF.

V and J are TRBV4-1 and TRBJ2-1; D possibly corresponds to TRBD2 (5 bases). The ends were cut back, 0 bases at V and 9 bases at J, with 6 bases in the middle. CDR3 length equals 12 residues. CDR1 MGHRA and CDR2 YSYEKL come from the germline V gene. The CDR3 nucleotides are TGCGCCAGCAGCCAAGATGGAGGTGAGCAGTTCTTC. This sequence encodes CASSQDGGEQFF.

CDR3 in DNA: TGTGCCAGCAGCCCCGAGGGACAGGATACTGAAGCTTTCTTT. Encoded protein: CASSPEGQDTEAFF. The chain recombines TRBV9 with TRBJ1-1; 8 bases match TRBD1. CDR3 size: 14 residues. V gave up 4 bases and J gave up 5 bases; unmatched junction bases: 7. Germline loops: CDR1 SGDLS, CDR2 YYNGEE.

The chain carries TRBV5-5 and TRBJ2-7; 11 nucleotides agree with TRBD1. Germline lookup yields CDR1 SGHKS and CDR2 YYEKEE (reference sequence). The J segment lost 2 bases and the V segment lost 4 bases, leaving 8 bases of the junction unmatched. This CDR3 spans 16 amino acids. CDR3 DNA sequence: TGTGCCAGCAGCACGGGGACAGGGGGTTACCCCTACGAGCAGTACTTC. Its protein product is CASSTGTGGYPYEQYF.

CDR3 coding DNA: TGTGCCAGCAGAGTACAGCTTTCGAACACTGAAGCTTTCTTT. This codes for CASRVQLSNTEAFF. The V gene is TRBV2, the J gene TRBJ1-1; the D is unclear. This CDR3 has 14 residues. V was cut by 6 bases and J by 1 base, with 12 bases left in between. Per the germline V gene, CDR1 is SNHLY and CDR2 is FYNNEI. Based on the CDR3 plus reference TRBV2 and TRBJ1-1, the full variable domain is EPEVTQTPSHQVTQMGQEVILRCVPISNHLYFYWYRQILGQKVEFLVSFYNNEISEKSEIFDDQFSVERPDGSNFTLKIRSTKLEDSAMYFCASRVQLSNTEAFFGQGTRLTVV.

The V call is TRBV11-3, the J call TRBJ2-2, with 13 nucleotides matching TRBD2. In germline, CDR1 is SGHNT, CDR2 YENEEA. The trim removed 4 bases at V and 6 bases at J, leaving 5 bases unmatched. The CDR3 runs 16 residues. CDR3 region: CASSSRTSGGAGELFF. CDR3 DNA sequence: TGTGCCAGCAGCTCCAGGACTAGCGGGGGCGCCGGGGAGCTGTTTTTT.

The CDR3 protein is CASGLVIGYSYNEQFF. In DNA form, the CDR3 reads TGTGCTAGTGGTTTGGTAATCGGCTACTCCTACAATGAGCAGTTCTTC. The genes are TRBV12-5 and TRBJ2-1; D ambiguous. CDR3 length equals 16 residues. From germline, CDR1 is LGHNT and CDR2 FRNRAP. V lost 0 bases and J lost 0, with 9 bases in between. Together with reference TRBV12-5 and TRBJ2-1, the CDR3 gives the full variable domain: DARVTQTPRHKVTEMGQEVTMRCQPILGHNTVFWYRQTMMQGLELLAYFRNRAPLDDSGMPKDRFSAEMPDATLATLKIQPSEPRDSAVYFCASGLVIGYSYNEQFFGPGTRLTVL.

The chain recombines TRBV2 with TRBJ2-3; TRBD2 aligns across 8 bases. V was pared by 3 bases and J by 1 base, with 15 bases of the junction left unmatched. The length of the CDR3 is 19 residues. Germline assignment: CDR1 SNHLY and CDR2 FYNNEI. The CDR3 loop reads CASSDSRDISREGTDTQYF. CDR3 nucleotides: TGTGCCAGCAGTGACTCCAGGGACATCTCGCGGGAGGGCACAGATACGCAGTATTTT.

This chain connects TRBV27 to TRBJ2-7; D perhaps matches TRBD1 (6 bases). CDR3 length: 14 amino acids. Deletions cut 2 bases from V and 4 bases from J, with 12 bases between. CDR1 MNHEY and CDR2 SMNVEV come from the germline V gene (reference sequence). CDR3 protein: CASSLGDNIYEQYF. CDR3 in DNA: TGTGCCAGCAGTTTAGGGGACAACATATACGAGCAGTACTTC.

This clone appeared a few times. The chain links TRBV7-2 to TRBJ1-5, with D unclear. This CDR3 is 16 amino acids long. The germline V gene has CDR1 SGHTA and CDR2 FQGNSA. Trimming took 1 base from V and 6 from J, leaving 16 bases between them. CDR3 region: CASSLVSTREGQPQHF. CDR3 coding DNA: TGTGCCAGCAGCTTAGTGTCGACCCGGGAGGGTCAGCCCCAGCATTTT.

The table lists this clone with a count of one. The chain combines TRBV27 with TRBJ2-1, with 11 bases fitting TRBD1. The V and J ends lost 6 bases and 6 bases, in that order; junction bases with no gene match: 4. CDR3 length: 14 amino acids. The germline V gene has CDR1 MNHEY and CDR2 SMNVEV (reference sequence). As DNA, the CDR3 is TGTGCCAGCAGCCGGGACAGGGGGATCAATGAGCAGTTCTTC. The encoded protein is CASSRDRGINEQFF.

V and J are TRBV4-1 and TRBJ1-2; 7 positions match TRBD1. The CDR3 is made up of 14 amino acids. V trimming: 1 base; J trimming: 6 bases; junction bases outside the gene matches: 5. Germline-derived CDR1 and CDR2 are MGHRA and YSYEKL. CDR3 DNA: TGCGCCAGCAGCCAAGCTGGACAGGAGGATGGCTACACCTTC. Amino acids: CASSQAGQEDGYTF.

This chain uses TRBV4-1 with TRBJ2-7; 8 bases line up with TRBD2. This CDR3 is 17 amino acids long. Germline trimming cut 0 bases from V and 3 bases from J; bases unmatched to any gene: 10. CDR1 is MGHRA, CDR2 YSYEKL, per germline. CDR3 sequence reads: CASSQDGRAAGGYEQYF. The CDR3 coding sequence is TGCGCCAGCAGCCAAGACGGTCGAGCGGCGGGGGGCTACGAGCAGTACTTC.

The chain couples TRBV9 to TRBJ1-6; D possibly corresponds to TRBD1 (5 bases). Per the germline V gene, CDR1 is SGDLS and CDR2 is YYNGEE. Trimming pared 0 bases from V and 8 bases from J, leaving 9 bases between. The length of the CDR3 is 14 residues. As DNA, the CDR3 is TGTGCCAGCAGCGTAGCAGGGAGGCATTCACCCCTCCACTTT. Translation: CASSVAGRHSPLHF.

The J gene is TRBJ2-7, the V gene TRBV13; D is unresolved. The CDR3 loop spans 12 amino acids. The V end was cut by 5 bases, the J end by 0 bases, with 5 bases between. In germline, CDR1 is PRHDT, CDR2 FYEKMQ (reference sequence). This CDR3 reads CASSRNSYEQYF. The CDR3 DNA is TGTGCCAGCAGCCGTAACTCCTACGAGCAGTACTTC.

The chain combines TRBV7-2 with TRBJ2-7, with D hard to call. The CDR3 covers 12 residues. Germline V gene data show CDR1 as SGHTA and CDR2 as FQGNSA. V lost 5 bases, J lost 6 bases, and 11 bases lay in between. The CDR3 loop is CASSRVGIEQYF. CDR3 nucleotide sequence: TGTGCCAGCAGCCGAGTTGGGATCGAGCAGTACTTC. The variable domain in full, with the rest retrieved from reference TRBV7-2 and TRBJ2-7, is GAGVSQSPSNKVTEKGKDVELRCDPISGHTALYWYRQSLGQGLEFLIYFQGNSAPDKSGLPSDRFSAERTGGSVSTLTIQRTQQEDSAVYLCASSRVGIEQYFGPGTRLTVT.